This TCR beta chain originates from a study of CD8 T cells in ankylosing spondylitis. Broader study findings: Matched synovial fluid from ankylosing spondylitis patients was reported to be enriched for disease-linked clones. A motif of 7 to 9 highly homologous TCR beta variants was seen as apparently characteristic of ankylosing spondylitis blood. Disease-linked clones, CD8+, were relatively rare in peripheral blood.

By quantitative 5'-RACE with molecular barcodes, the TCR beta libraries were made. TCRdb re-analysed the 5' RACE reads in MiXCR, keeping a single row per CDR3 protein. Of a few hundred thousand distinct CDR3 sequences in the sample, roughly an eighth were seen once. V was pared by 6 bases and J by 10 bases, with 24 bases between. This CDR3 spans 15 amino acids. In germline, CDR1 is MNHNS, CDR2 SASEGT. This clonotype was picked up a small number of times. Its cognate antigen is unknown. The material sequenced was blood, either unsorted or a sorted T cell fraction (not recorded which). The chain uses TRBV6-1 and TRBJ1-2; D is uncertain. The sequence came from a male donor with ankylosing spondylitis. In DNA form, the CDR3 reads TGTGCCAGCAGGCCCTTTTTAACTCCCGGAGGTCTCTACACCTTC. Translation: CASRPFLTPGGLYTF.